This record concerns one T cell receptor beta chain sequence. Its antigen is still unknown. The sample comes from a study of T cell responses to AZD1222 COVID-19 vaccine. Here immunoSEQ multiplex PCR was the method, and the copy in TCRdb shows in-frame clones only, minus some. This table holds approximately 150,000 clones, roughly 93% found once. This CDR3 contains 15 residues. CDR1 MDHEN and CDR2 SYDVKM come from the germline V gene. V lost 3 bases to trimming and J lost 0 bases, with 9 bases between them. Points from the study as a whole: No day 14 peak samples; only post-peak repertoires were characterized.

The origin of this receptor is an adult in good health. The sample here was peripheral blood, taken on day 0 of AZD1222 vaccination. The chain joins TRBV28 to TRBJ1-3; D possibly corresponds to TRBD1 (5 bases). The chain's CDR3 is CASSFFGGSGNTIYF. The CDR3 nucleotides are TGTGCCAGCAGTTTTTTTGGGGGCTCTGGAAACACCATATATTTT.